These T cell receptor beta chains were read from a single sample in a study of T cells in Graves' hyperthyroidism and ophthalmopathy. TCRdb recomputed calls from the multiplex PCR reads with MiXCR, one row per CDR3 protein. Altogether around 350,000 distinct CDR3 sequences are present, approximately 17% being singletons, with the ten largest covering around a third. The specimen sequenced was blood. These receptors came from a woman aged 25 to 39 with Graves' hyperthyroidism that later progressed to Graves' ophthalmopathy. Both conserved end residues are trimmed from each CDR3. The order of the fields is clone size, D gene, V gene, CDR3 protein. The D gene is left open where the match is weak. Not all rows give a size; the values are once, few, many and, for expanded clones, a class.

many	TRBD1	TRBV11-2	ASSRDRVGTF
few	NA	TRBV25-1	ASSEFGQGDYEQY
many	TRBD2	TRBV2	ASRREGQETQY
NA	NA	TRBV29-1	SVGDSGGAGELF
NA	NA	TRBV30	ARQTDMNTEAF
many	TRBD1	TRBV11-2	ASRWPGQGTGEQF
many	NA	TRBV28	ASAPGAVSNQPQH
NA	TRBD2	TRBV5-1	ASSLIAGANRIQRF
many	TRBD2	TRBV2	ASSLLGLAANNEQF
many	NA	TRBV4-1	ASSQRGEQY
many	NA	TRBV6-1	ASSDQHGGKQF
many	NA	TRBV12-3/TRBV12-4	ASSLGGGGDEQF
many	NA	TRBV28	ASRPRGPYEQY
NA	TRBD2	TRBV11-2	ASSFGDSGGWQF
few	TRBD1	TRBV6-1	ASSQGQGETTGELF
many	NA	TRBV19	ASSPGTSTYEQY
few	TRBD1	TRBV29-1	SGQGTGQGYTEAF
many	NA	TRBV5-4	ASGTPTDTQY
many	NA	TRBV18	ASSPEGGTGREQY
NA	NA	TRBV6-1	ASKGRQGRSGANVLT
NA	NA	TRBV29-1	SAGTRSNYNEQF
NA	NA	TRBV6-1	ARTPGLSAF
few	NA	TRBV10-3	AISGDRTYEQY
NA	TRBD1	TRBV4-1	ASSQDGGTGGFYEQY
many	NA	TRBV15	ATSRETGTIWNTEAF
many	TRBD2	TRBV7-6	ASSLGTSGISYEQY
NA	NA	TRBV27	ASSSLGGANVLT
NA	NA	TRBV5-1	ASSPPGAGSAPYEQY
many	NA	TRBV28	ASRTTQGRGNQPQH
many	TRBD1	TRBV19	ASSASQGGETQY
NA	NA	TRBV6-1	ASSPQTGLNIEAF
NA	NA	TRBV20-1	SASPGTDTNGYT
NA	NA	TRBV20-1	SATQGGVPYEQY
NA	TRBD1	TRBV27	ASITDRRFYGYT
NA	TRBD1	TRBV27	ASRGTGTYEQY
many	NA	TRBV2	ASSEVGTDTQY
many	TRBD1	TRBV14	ASSHGTGGISPLH
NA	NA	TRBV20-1	SARDNARMNTEAF
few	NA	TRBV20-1	SVGAGDTIY
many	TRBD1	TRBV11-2	ASRPVRGLDEKLF
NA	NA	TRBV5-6	ASSPRGTNGLDNEQF
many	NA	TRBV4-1	ASSQGLKGPSTDTQY
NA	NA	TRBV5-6	ASSLFPGETQY
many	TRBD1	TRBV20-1	SARAGTGRETQY
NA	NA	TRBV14	ASSPRKLGQTYNEQF
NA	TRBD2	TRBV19	ASSWVAGWADTQY
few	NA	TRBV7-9	ASSLGQTNSNQPQH
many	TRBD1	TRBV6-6	ASSYYLTGGMEKLF
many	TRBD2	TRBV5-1	ASSWTSGSRYNEQF
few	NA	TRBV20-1	SASGVYEQY
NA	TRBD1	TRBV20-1	SARQGSDEQY
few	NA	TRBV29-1	SGDVGAYGYGCT
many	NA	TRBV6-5	ASSYSPVNYGYT
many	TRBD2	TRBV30	AWSYASGGRETQY
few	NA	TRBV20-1	SAWDRGGEKLF
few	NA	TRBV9	ASSSGVGTGTDTQY
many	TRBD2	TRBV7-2	ASSTRLAGRYEQY